The clone carrying this TCR beta chain has a count of ten or more. This entry belongs to a study of blood T cell repertoires in COVID-19. Study summary: The study drew acute and convalescent COVID-19 samples from the United States, Italy and Spain. T cells, B-cell-depleted T cells, or PBMCs supplied cDNA or gDNA.

Original handling: Amplification of reference gene primers was used by the study to estimate nucleated cell counts. TCRdb's copy holds only in-frame clones and misses some; the assay was immunoSEQ multiplex PCR. That table is the source of V, J and clone size, and D and trimming were worked out from the DNA. The data show around 320,000 clones, around 85% seen once. After removal of 2 bases from V and 3 bases from J, the junction contained 5 bases not matched to a gene. The CDR3 is made up of 14 amino acids. Germline loops: CDR1 SGHDT, CDR2 YYEEEE. J is TRBJ2-7 and V is TRBV5-6, with 7 bases identical to TRBD2. Sequencing was done on a sample of peripheral blood. The sequence was collected from a human donor in a cohort sampled during active COVID-19. Here the CDR3 DNA reads TGTGCCAGCAGCTTCGGAGCGGGGAGCTACGAGCAGTACTTC. Translated, it gives CASSFGAGSYEQYF.